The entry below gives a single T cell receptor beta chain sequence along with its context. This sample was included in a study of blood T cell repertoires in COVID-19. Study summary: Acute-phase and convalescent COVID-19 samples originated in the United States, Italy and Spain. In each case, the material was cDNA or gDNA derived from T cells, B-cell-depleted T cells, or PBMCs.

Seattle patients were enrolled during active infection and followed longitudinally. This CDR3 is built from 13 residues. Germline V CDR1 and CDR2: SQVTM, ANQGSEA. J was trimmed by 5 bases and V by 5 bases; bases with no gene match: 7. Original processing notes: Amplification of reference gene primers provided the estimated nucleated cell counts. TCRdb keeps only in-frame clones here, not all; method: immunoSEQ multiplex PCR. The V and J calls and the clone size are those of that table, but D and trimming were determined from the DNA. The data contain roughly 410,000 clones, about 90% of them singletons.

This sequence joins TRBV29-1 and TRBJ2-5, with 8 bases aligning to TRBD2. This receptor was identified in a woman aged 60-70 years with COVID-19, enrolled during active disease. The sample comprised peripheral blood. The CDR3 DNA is TGCAGCGTTTCTCGGGGGGGCGCGGAGACCCAGTACTTC. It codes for CSVSRGGAETQYF. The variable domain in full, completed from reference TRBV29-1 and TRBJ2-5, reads SAVISQKPSRDICQRGTSLTIQCQVDSQVTMMFWYRQQPGQSLTLIATANQGSEATYESGFVIDKFPISRPNLTFSTLTVSNMSPEDSSIYLCSVSRGGAETQYFGPGTRLLVL.